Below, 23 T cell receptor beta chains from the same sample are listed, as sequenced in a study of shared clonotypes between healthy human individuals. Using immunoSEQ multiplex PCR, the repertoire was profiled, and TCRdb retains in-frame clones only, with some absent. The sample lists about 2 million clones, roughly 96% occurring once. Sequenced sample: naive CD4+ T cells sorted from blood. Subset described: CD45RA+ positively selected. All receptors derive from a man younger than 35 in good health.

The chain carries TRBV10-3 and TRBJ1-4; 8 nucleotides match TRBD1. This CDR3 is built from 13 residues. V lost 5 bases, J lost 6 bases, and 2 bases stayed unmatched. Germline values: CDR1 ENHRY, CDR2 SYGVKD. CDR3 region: CAISTDRDEKLFF. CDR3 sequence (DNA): TGTGCCATCAGTACGGACAGGGATGAAAAACTGTTTTTT.

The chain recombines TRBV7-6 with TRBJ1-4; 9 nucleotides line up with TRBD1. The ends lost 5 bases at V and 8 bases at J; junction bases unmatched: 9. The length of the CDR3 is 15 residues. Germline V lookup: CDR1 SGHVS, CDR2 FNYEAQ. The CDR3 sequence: CASSLGQGLLEKLFF. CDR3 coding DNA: TGTGCCAGCAGCCTCGGACAGGGGTTATTAGAAAAACTGTTTTTT.

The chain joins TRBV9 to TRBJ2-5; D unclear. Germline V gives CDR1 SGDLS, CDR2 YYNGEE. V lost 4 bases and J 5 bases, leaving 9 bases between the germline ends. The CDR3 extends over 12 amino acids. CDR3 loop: CASSTLGETQYF. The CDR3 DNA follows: TGTGCCAGCAGCACCCTGGGGGAGACCCAGTACTTC.

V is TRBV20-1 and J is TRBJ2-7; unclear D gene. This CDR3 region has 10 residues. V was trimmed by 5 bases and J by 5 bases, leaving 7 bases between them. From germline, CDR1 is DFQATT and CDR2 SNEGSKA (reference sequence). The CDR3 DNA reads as TGCAGTGCTTGGGCTAACGAGCAGTACTTC. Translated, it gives CSAWANEQYF.

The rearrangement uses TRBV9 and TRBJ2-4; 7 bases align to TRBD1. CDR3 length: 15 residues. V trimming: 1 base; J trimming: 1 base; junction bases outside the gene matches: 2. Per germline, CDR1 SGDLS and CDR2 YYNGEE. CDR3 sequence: CASSVTGDAKNIQYF. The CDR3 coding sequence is TGTGCCAGCAGCGTAACAGGGGATGCCAAAAACATTCAGTACTTC.

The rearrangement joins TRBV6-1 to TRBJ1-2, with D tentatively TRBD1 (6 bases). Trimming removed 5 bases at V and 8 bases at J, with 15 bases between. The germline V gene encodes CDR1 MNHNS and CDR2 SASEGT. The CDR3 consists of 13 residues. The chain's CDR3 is CASSLQGAGGYTF. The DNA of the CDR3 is TGTGCCAGCAGTCTACAGGGAGCTGGGGGCTACACCTTC.

CDR3 loop: CAWKVANTEAFF. The DNA for the CDR3 is TGTGCCTGGAAAGTCGCCAACACTGAAGCTTTCTTT. V usage is TRBV30 and J usage is TRBJ1-1; D gene unclear. The CDR3 has 12 amino acids. V lost 4 bases and J lost 2, with 8 bases in between. Per the germline V gene, CDR1 is GTSNPN and CDR2 is SVGIG (reference sequence).

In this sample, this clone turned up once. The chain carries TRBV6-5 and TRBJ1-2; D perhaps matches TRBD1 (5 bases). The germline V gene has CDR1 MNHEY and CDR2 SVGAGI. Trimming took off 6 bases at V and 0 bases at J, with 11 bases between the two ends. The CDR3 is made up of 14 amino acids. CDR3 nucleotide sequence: TGTGCCAGCAGACAGGACAATGCTAACTATGGCTACACCTTC. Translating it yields CASRQDNANYGYTF.

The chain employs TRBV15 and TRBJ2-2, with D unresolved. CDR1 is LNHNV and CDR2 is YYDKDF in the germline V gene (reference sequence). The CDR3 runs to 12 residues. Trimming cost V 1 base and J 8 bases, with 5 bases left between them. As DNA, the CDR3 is TGTGCCACCAGCAGAGCCGGGGGGGAGCTGTTTTTT. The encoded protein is CATSRAGGELFF.

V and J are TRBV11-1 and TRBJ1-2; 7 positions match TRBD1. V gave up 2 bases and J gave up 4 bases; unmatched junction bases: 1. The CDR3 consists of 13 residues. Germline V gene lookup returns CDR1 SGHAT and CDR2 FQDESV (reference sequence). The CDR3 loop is CASSLRDSYGYTF. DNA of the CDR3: TGTGCCAGCAGCTTAAGGGACAGCTATGGCTACACCTTC.

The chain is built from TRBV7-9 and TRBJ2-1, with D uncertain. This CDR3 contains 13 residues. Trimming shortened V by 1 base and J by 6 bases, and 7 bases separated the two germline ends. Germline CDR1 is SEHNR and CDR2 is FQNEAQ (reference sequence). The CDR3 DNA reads TGTGCCAGCAGCTTAGAGCTTAGCAATGAGCAGTTCTTC. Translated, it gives CASSLELSNEQFF.

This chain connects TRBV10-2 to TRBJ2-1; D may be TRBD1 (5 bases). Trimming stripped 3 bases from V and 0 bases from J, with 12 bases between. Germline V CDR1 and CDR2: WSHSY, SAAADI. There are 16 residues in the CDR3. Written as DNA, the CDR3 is TGCGCCAGCAGTGACCTCCAGGGTTACTCCTACAATGAGCAGTTCTTC. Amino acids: CASSDLQGYSYNEQFF.

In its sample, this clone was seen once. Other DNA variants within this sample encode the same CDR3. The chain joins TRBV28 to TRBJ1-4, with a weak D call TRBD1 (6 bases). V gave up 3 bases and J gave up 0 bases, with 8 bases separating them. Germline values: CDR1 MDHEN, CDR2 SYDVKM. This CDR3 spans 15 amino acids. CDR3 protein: CASSFRQATNEKLFF. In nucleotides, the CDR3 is TGTGCCAGCAGTTTCAGACAGGCAACTAATGAAAAACTGTTTTTT.

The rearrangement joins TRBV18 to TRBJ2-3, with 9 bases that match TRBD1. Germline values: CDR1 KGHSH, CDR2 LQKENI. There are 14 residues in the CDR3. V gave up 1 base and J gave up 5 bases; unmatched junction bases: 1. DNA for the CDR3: TGTGCCAGCTCACCACACAGGGGGCTAGATACGCAGTATTTT. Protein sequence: CASSPHRGLDTQYF. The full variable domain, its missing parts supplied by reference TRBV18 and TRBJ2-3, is NAGVMQNPRHLVRRRGQEARLRCSPMKGHSHVYWYRQLPEEGLKFMVYLQKENIIDESGMPKERFSAEFPKEGPSILRIQQVVRGDSAAYFCASSPHRGLDTQYFGPGTRLTVL.

CDR3 nucleotides: TGCGCCAGCAGCTTGCCGGGGATAGGAGAGACCCAGTACTTC. The encoded protein is CASSLPGIGETQYF. The chain links TRBV5-1 to TRBJ2-5; the D gene is possibly TRBD2 (5 bases). The V and J ends lost 1 base and 4 bases respectively, with 11 bases between them. The length of the CDR3 is 14 residues. Germline-derived CDR1 and CDR2 are SGHRS and YFSETQ.

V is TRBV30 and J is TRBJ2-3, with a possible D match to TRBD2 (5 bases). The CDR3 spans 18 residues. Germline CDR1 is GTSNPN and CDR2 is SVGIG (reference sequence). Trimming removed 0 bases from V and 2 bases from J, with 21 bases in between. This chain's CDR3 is CAWSVAPRARIATDTQYF. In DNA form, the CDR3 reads TGTGCCTGGAGTGTTGCCCCGCGGGCGCGGATTGCCACAGATACGCAGTATTTT.

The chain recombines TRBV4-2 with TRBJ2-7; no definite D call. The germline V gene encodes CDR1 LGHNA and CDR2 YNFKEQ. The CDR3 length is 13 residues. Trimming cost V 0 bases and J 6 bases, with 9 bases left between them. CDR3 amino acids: CASSQESWFEQYF. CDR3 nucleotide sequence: TGTGCCAGCAGCCAAGAGTCCTGGTTCGAGCAGTACTTC.

The CDR3 region is CASSSLFGNTIYF. The DNA of the CDR3 is TGTGCCAGCAGCTCCCTTTTCGGAAACACCATATATTTT. The J gene is TRBJ1-3, the V gene TRBV11-2; no reliable D call. V lost 4 bases to trimming and J lost 4 bases, with 8 bases between them. The CDR3 consists of 13 residues. Germline lookup yields CDR1 SGHAT and CDR2 FQNNGV.

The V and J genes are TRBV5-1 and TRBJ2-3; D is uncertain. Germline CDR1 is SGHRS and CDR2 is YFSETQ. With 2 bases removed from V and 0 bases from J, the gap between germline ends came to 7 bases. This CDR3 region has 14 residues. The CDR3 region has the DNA TGCGCCAGCAGCTTCATATCTAGCACAGATACGCAGTATTTT. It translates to CASSFISSTDTQYF.

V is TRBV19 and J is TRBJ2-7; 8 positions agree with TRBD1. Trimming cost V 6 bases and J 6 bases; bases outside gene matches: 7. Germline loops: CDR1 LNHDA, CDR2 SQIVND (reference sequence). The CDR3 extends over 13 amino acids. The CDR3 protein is CASSRTGLSEQYF. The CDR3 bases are TGTGCCAGTAGCAGGACAGGGCTTTCCGAGCAGTACTTC.

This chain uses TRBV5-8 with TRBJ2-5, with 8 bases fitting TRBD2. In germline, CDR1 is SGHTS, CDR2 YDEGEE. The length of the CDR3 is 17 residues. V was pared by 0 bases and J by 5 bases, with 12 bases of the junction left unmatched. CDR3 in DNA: TGTGCCAGCAGCTTGGGCGGACTAGCCTCTCGTATGGAGACCCAGTACTTC. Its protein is CASSLGGLASRMETQYF. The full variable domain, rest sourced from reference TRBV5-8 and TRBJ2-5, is EAGVTQSPTHLIKTRGQQATLRCSPISGHTSVYWYQQALGLGLQFLLWYDEGEERNRGNFPPRFSGRQFPNYSSELNVNALELEDSALYLCASSLGGLASRMETQYFGPGTRLLVL.

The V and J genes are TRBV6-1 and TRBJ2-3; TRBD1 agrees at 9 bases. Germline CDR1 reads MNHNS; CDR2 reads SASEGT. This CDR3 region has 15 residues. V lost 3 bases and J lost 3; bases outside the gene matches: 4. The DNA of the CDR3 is TGTGCCAGCAGTGAGTACAGGGGGCTGACAGATACGCAGTATTTT. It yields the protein CASSEYRGLTDTQYF.

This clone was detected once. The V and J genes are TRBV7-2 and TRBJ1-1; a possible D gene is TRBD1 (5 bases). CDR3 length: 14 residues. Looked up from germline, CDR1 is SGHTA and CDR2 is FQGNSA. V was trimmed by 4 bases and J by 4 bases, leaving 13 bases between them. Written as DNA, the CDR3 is TGTGCCAGCAGCTCACTCGCGACAGCCACTGAAGCTTTCTTT. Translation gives CASSSLATATEAFF.